The 27 T cell receptor beta chains in this list originate from one sample, sequenced in a study of post-analysis software for immune sequencing data. Study results and caveats: Patients carried roughly 5 TRBV segments more frequently than controls did, and TRBV5-6, TRBV5-1 and TRBV20-1 were among them.

Unique molecular identifiers had been added to the TCR beta cDNA libraries. MiXCR was run by TCRdb on the PCR reads, yielding one entry per CDR3 protein. Of some 370,000 distinct CDR3 sequences listed, approximately 38% are singletons. No antigen is known for these receptors. The sample taken for sequencing was blood. The receptor set was obtained from a girl aged 5 to 17 with multiple sclerosis.

Only a few counts were recorded for this clonotype. V and J are TRBV27 and TRBJ1-2; D remains unclear. This CDR3 comprises 15 residues. V was clipped by 5 bases and J by 0 bases, with 13 bases between them. Germline CDR1 is MNHEY and CDR2 is SMNVEV (reference sequence). The CDR3 DNA is TGTGCCAGCAGTCCACGGACCTACTCTAACTATGGCTACACCTTC. This gives the protein CASSPRTYSNYGYTF.

The CDR3 DNA sequence: TGCAGCGTTGAATATTGGCCAGGGACTACGGGGGAGCAGTACTTC. The encoded protein is CSVEYWPGTTGEQYF. The chain combines TRBV29-1 with TRBJ2-4, with 7 bases lining up with TRBD2. Germline V gives CDR1 SQVTM, CDR2 ANQGSEA. The CDR3 length is 15 residues. V dropped 2 bases and J dropped 13; count of bases not matched to a gene: 17.

This clonotype occurred a few times. This chain connects TRBV11-1 to TRBJ2-6; D might be TRBD2 (6 bases). The CDR3 runs to 19 residues. V was cut by 1 base and J by 4 bases, with 20 bases left in between. Germline V gene sequence: CDR1 SGHAT, CDR2 FQDESV (reference sequence). CDR3 in DNA: TGTGCCAGCAGCTTAGAGGCAGGGAGGTTGTCGACCGGGGCCAACGTCCTGACTTTC. It codes for CASSLEAGRLSTGANVLTF.

At least ten counts were recorded for this clonotype. The chain has TRBV20-1 and TRBJ1-2; no clear D gene. The CDR3 length is 13 residues. Germline loops: CDR1 DFQATT, CDR2 SNEGSKA (reference sequence). V was pared by 3 bases and J by 1 base, with 9 bases between. CDR3 in DNA: TGCAGTGCTAGTGGGGAGCTTAACTATGGCTACACCTTC. Translating it yields CSASGELNYGYTF.

This clonotype has a handful of counts. V is TRBV20-1 and J is TRBJ2-1, with D tentatively TRBD2 (5 bases). CDR1 is DFQATT and CDR2 is SNEGSKA in the germline V gene (reference sequence). The ends were cut back, 1 base at V and 5 bases at J, with 15 bases in the middle. This CDR3 is built from 15 residues. The CDR3 nucleotides are TGCAGTGCTAGAGCTAGCTCCCCCCCGCACAATGAGCAGTTCTTC. Translation gives CSARASSPPHNEQFF.

This chain uses TRBV7-9 with TRBJ1-1, with a tentative D call TRBD1 (5 bases). The CDR3 is made up of 12 amino acids. Germline lookup yields CDR1 SEHNR and CDR2 FQNEAQ (reference sequence). V lost 4 bases and J lost 8, with 11 bases in between. The CDR3: CASSSPGAEAFF. For the CDR3, the DNA is TGTGCCAGCAGCTCCCCCGGGGCAGAAGCTTTCTTT.

The table lists this clonotype with a count of one. An end of the junction differs from the germline gene, which may be a read error. CDR3 nucleotides: TGCAGTGCTAGAGGCGGGACCTACATTGAGCAGTTCTTC. It encodes CSARGGTYIEQFF. This chain uses TRBV20-1 with TRBJ2-1, with a tentative D call TRBD2 (6 bases). This CDR3 spans 13 amino acids. CDR1 and CDR2 from the germline V gene are DFQATT and SNEGSKA (reference sequence).

This clonotype was found many times. V gene TRBV25-1 combines with J gene TRBJ2-7, with 11 positions matching TRBD1. Germline trimming cut 4 bases from V and 5 bases from J; bases unmatched to any gene: 4. Germline CDR1 reads MGHDK; CDR2 reads SYGVNS. This CDR3 is 14 amino acids long. This CDR3 reads CASSGGQGAHEQYF. The CDR3 coding sequence is TGTGCCAGCAGTGGCGGACAGGGGGCCCACGAGCAGTACTTC.

This chain connects TRBV4-3 to TRBJ2-3, with D tentatively TRBD1 or TRBD2 (5 bases each). V dropped 4 bases and J dropped 4 bases, with 15 bases sitting between them. This CDR3 region has 15 residues. Germline V gene lookup returns CDR1 LGHNA and CDR2 YSLEER. This chain's CDR3 is CASSPLGETADTQYF. CDR3 nucleotide sequence: TGCGCCAGCAGCCCCCTGGGGGAGACGGCAGATACGCAGTATTTT.

There are a few counts of this clonotype. The rearrangement joins TRBV5-1 to TRBJ1-1; 7 positions agree with TRBD1. CDR1 is SGHRS and CDR2 is YFSETQ in the germline V gene. Germline trimming cut 6 bases from V and 5 bases from J; bases unmatched to any gene: 13. The CDR3 is made up of 15 amino acids. As DNA, the CDR3 is TGCGCCAGCATGCCAACCCGACAGGGTTGGACTGAAGCTTTCTTT. Translated: CASMPTRQGWTEAFF.

This clonotype was detected a few times. The chain has TRBV6-5 and TRBJ1-5; D remains unclear. Trimming pared 0 bases from V and 7 bases from J, leaving 7 bases between. CDR3 length equals 13 residues. Germline V gene data show CDR1 as MNHEY and CDR2 as SVGAGI. The CDR3 loop is CASSYSGWQPQHF. Written as DNA, the CDR3 is TGTGCCAGCAGTTACTCGGGGTGGCAGCCCCAGCATTTT.

CDR3 sequence (DNA): TGTGCCAGCAGAGGAGGGGGCGTAAACATTCAGTACTTC. Amino acid sequence: CASRGGGVNIQYF. The rearrangement links TRBV6-2 or TRBV6-3 to TRBJ2-4; weak D call: TRBD1 (7 bases). In germline, CDR1 is MNHEY, CDR2 SVGEGT. V was pared by 6 bases and J by 6 bases, with 12 bases between. This CDR3 is built from 13 residues.

This chain connects TRBV7-3 to TRBJ2-7, with 8 bases that match TRBD2. Germline loops: CDR1 SGHTA, CDR2 FQGTGA. CDR3 size: 16 residues. Germline trimming cut 5 bases from V and 7 bases from J; bases unmatched to any gene: 16. This chain's CDR3 is CASSLHPGGPRNEQYF. CDR3 in DNA: TGTGCCAGCAGCCTTCATCCGGGGGGGCCGAGGAATGAGCAGTACTTC. Full variable domain (missing parts from reference TRBV7-3 and TRBJ2-7): GAGVSQTPSNKVTEKGKYVELRCDPISGHTALYWYRQSLGQGPEFLIYFQGTGAADDSGLPNDRFFAVRPEGSVSTLKIQRTERGDSAVYLCASSLHPGGPRNEQYFGPGTRLTVT.

The chain joins TRBV9 to TRBJ1-1; maybe TRBD1 (6 bases). Germline loops: CDR1 SGDLS, CDR2 YYNGEE. Trimming shortened V by 0 bases and J by 0 bases, and 9 bases separated the two germline ends. The CDR3 contains 15 residues. The CDR3 protein is CASSVGTGLNTEAFF. In nucleotides, the CDR3 is TGTGCCAGCAGCGTAGGCACAGGGTTGAACACTGAAGCTTTCTTT.

DNA for the CDR3: TGTGTCGGCAGCTTCACAGATACGCAGTATTTT. This sequence encodes CVGSFTDTQYF. The chain employs TRBV7-8 and TRBJ2-3; no definite D call. This CDR3 has 11 amino acids. Germline values: CDR1 SGHVS, CDR2 FQNEAQ.

This clonotype was recorded a few times. The V and J genes are TRBV29-1 and TRBJ2-3; D is undetermined. The germline CDR1 and CDR2 sequences are SQVTM and ANQGSEA. The CDR3 has 13 residues. CDR3 amino acids: CSLRSGPTDTQYF. For the CDR3, the DNA is TGCAGTCTGAGAAGTGGGCCCACAGATACGCAGTATTTT.

The chain carries TRBV29-1 and TRBJ2-7, with TRBD1 matching over 8 bases. Germline CDR1 SQVTM, CDR2 ANQGSEA. The CDR3 has 13 amino acids. The trim removed 7 bases at V and 0 bases at J, leaving 5 bases unmatched. CDR3: CSDTGGSSYEQYF. CDR3 sequence (DNA): TGCAGCGATACAGGGGGGAGCTCCTACGAGCAGTACTTC.

The chain uses TRBV6-5 and TRBJ1-5; TRBD1 matches at 9 bases. With 3 bases clipped from V and 5 bases from J, the junction kept 14 bases outside the gene matches. The CDR3 loop spans 18 amino acids. CDR1 MNHEY and CDR2 SVGAGI come from the germline V gene. CDR3 DNA sequence: TGTGCCAGCAGTTATCATCCCCCGGGACAGGGAGCTTATCAGCCCCAGCATTTT. Amino acid sequence: CASSYHPPGQGAYQPQHF.

There are a few counts of this clonotype. V gene TRBV11-2 combines with J gene TRBJ1-6, with D hard to call. V was pared by 5 bases and J by 7 bases, with 9 bases between. This CDR3 has 13 amino acids. Looked up from germline, CDR1 is SGHAT and CDR2 is FQNNGV. CDR3 sequence: CASSQLGNSPLHF. CDR3 coding DNA: TGTGCCAGCAGCCAACTAGGGAATTCACCCCTCCACTTT.

This clonotype has more than one count but fewer than ten. This CDR3 reads CASYTTGINEQYF. The CDR3 coding sequence is TGCGCCAGTTATACGACAGGGATCAACGAGCAGTACTTC. This rearrangement joins TRBV10-2 to TRBJ2-7, with TRBD1 identical over 7 bases. The CDR3 runs to 13 residues. V dropped 9 bases and J dropped 5; count of bases not matched to a gene: 10. Germline values: CDR1 WSHSY, CDR2 SAAADI.

The CDR3 sequence: CAIPGLLSIVGFF. The CDR3 DNA follows: TGTGCCATCCCGGGACTCCTCTCAATCGTGGGTTTCTTT. The chain has TRBV2 and TRBJ1-1; D is possibly TRBD1 (5 bases). Trimming cost V 10 bases and J 13 bases, with 25 bases left between them. Germline CDR1 reads SNHLY; CDR2 reads FYNNEI. The CDR3 is 13 amino acids.

The chain couples TRBV20-1 to TRBJ2-7; D might be TRBD2 (6 bases). Trimming removed 8 bases at V and 1 base at J, with 24 bases between. The CDR3 has 16 amino acids. CDR1 is DFQATT and CDR2 is SNEGSKA in the germline V gene (reference sequence). The CDR3 region is CSLGFPVAGISYEQYF. The CDR3 DNA is TGCAGTCTAGGGTTCCCGGTTGCGGGGATTTCCTACGAGCAGTACTTC.

Worth noting for this clonotype: This sequence may be a read error, since a much larger clone differs from it by one base. It is likely a read error, because the conserved phenylalanine at the end of the CDR3 is missing. The genes are TRBV27 and TRBJ2-2; D ambiguous. Germline CDR1 is MNHEY and CDR2 is SMNVEV (reference sequence). V lost 2 bases and J 2 bases, leaving 6 bases between the germline ends. This CDR3 has 14 amino acids. CDR3 in amino acids: CASSLGSNTGELFL. CDR3 nucleotide sequence: TGTGCCAGCAGTTTAGGTAGTAACACCGGGGAGCTGTTTTTA.

The gene calls are TRBV3-1 and TRBJ2-5; the D gene is possibly TRBD1 (6 bases). The J call could be wrong; TRBJ2-7 is a better fit for the DNA end. The CDR3 is 15 amino acids. From germline, CDR1 is LGHDT and CDR2 YNNKEL (reference sequence). The CDR3 reads CASSQEIQGPLEQYF. CDR3 nucleotide sequence: TGTGCCAGCAGCCAAGAGATACAGGGACCCCTCGAGCAGTACTTC.

The rearrangement links TRBV20-1 to TRBJ1-2; D ambiguous. Germline lookup yields CDR1 DFQATT and CDR2 SNEGSKA (reference sequence). CDR3 length equals 12 residues. Trimming took 0 bases from V and 7 from J, leaving 9 bases between them. CDR3 DNA: TGCAGTGCTAGAGATCTCGGTTCTGGCTACACCTTC. Protein product: CSARDLGSGYTF.

This clonotype has just a few counts. The gene calls are TRBV29-1 and TRBJ2-1, with D uncertain. The V gene's germline CDR1 is SQVTM and CDR2 ANQGSEA. Trimming shortened V by 3 bases and J by 5 bases, and 8 bases separated the two germline ends. This CDR3 has 12 residues. CDR3 nucleotides: TGCAGCGTTGATGCCCAAGACAATGAGCAGTTCTTC. Amino acids: CSVDAQDNEQFF.

Only a few counts were recorded for this clonotype. The V call is TRBV12-3 or TRBV12-4, the J call TRBJ2-7, with no clear D. V was shortened by 5 bases and J by 2 bases, with 13 bases between the two germline ends. The CDR3 is made up of 14 amino acids. CDR3 in DNA: TGTGCCAGCAGTCCCCCGGATGGAACCTACGAGCAGTACTTC. Protein sequence: CASSPPDGTYEQYF.